This is a list of T cell receptor beta chains from one sample in a study of T cell changes during pregnancy in multiple sclerosis. Some clones are missing from TCRdb's copy, which holds only in-frame ones; the method was immunoSEQ multiplex PCR. The table lists some 60,000 clones, 92% of them singletons. The sequencing here drew on peripheral blood, taken in the third trimester of pregnancy. These receptors all stem from a female donor in good health, enrolled as a control in a pregnancy study. Each CDR3 is given with its conserved first and last residue. Fields, in order: J gene, V gene, clone size, D gene, CDR3 protein, CDR3 DNA. A D gene is named only where the DNA matches it firmly. Rows may omit the clone size; those that give it use once, few, many or a size class.

j_gene: TRBJ1-4
v_gene: TRBV7-9
abundance: .
d_gene: .
CDR3aa: CASTPGGAVATNEKLFF
CDR3nt: TGTGCCAGCACCCCAGGAGGGGCAGTTGCAACTAATGAAAAACTGTTTTTT

j_gene: TRBJ2-5
v_gene: TRBV5-1
abundance: .
d_gene: .
CDR3aa: CASSLASETQYF
CDR3nt: TGCGCCAGCAGCTTGGCCTCAGAGACCCAGTACTTC

j_gene: TRBJ1-2
v_gene: TRBV18
abundance: .
d_gene: .
CDR3aa: CASSPGSTNYGYTF
CDR3nt: TGTGCCAGCTCACCCGGGTCTACTAACTATGGCTACACCTTC

j_gene: TRBJ2-1
v_gene: TRBV9
abundance: few
d_gene: .
CDR3aa: CASSGRDSQEEQFF
CDR3nt: TGTGCCAGCAGCGGCCGGGACTCCCAAGAGGAGCAGTTCTTC

j_gene: TRBJ2-7
v_gene: TRBV18
abundance: .
d_gene: TRBD1
CDR3aa: CASSPGTGSSYEQYF
CDR3nt: TGTGCCAGCTCACCAGGGACAGGTAGCTCCTACGAGCAGTACTTC

j_gene: TRBJ2-4
v_gene: TRBV19
abundance: .
d_gene: .
CDR3aa: CASRVQRATGTKNIQYF
CDR3nt: TGTGCCAGTAGGGTCCAGAGGGCCACTGGGACCAAAAACATTCAGTACTTC

j_gene: TRBJ2-7
v_gene: TRBV7-9
abundance: .
d_gene: .
CDR3aa: CASSLSATYEQYF
CDR3nt: TGTGCCAGCAGCCTGTCTGCGACCTACGAGCAGTACTTC

j_gene: TRBJ2-7
v_gene: TRBV6-5
abundance: .
d_gene: TRBD1
CDR3aa: CASNRQGAQFEQYF
CDR3nt: TGTGCCAGCAACCGACAGGGGGCCCAATTCGAGCAGTACTTC

j_gene: TRBJ1-4
v_gene: TRBV6-1
abundance: .
d_gene: .
CDR3aa: CASSEQGLFNNEKLFF
CDR3nt: TGTGCCAGCAGTGAACAGGGCCTCTTTAATAATGAAAAACTGTTTTTT

j_gene: TRBJ1-3
v_gene: TRBV7-2
abundance: .
d_gene: .
CDR3aa: CASSLGRQGLGNTIYF
CDR3nt: TGTGCCAGCAGCTTAGGCAGGCAGGGATTAGGAAACACCATATATTTT